This T cell receptor beta chain was sequenced in a study of cytomegalovirus exposure and HLA in healthy donors. Trimming took 5 bases from V and 5 from J; bases not matched to a gene: 7. Germline-derived CDR1 and CDR2 are MDHEN and SYDVKM. The CDR3 is made up of 14 amino acids. PCR primers comprised 60 Vbeta and 13 Jbeta primers. The repertoire was sequenced with immunoSEQ multiplex PCR; TCRdb's copy has only in-frame clones and lacks some. The sample holds about 180,000 clones, more than 65% seen once. The chain recombines TRBV28 with TRBJ2-7, with 9 bases that match TRBD1. The sample comprised PBMCs. This clonotype originated in a woman aged 25 to 39 in good health and CMV-seropositive. The CDR3 nucleotides are TGTGCCAGCAGTCCCTCGGGACAGGGCCACGAGCAGTACTTC. Translated: CASSPSGQGHEQYF.